This entry describes one TCR beta chain. The source of the sample is a study of T cell changes during pregnancy in multiple sclerosis. Unmatched junction bases numbered 8, after V lost 3 bases and J lost 6 bases. CDR1 is MGHRA and CDR2 is YSYEKL in the germline V gene. This CDR3 is 15 amino acids long. Sequenced by immunoSEQ multiplex PCR; TCRdb stores in-frame clones only, minus some. The sample contains tens of thousands of clones, approximately 88% of which appear only once. This rearrangement joins TRBV4-1 to TRBJ2-7; 10 positions agree with TRBD1. This receptor was identified in a female donor with multiple sclerosis, enrolled in a pregnancy study. The specimen was CD4+ T cells from peripheral blood mononuclear cells, collected in the first trimester of pregnancy. CDR3 DNA sequence: TGCGCCAGCAGCCATCCGGGACAGGGGCAGGTCGAGCAGTACTTC. The encoded protein is CASSHPGQGQVEQYF.